In its sample, the clone carrying this T cell receptor beta chain was seen many times. Its antigen remains unidentified. The junction departs from germline at one end; a sequencing error may be responsible. The CDR3 is 14 amino acids. Per the germline V gene, CDR1 is SGHRS and CDR2 is YFSETQ. The sample comes from a study of T-cell memory formation after mild COVID-19. Each CDR3 protein gets one entry after TCRdb re-called the 5' RACE reads with MiXCR. The sample carries fewer than 450,000 distinct CDR3 sequences, approximately 25% recorded once. Notes on the study in general: From day 15 to 85, contracting clones were balanced between CD4 and CD8, whereas later expanders leaned toward CD4+. The CD4+ clones that contracted clustered mainly within CM and EM, and the CD8+ clones concentrated in EMRA.

The receptor comes from an adult woman who had mild COVID-19 (a few samples of this study predate the infection). Cell type and time point are not known. Sequencing used PBMCs or a T cell subset sorted from them (not recorded which). The chain combines TRBV5-1 with TRBJ2-7; D perhaps matches TRBD1 (5 bases). The CDR3 loop reads CASSFGQGSYEQYF. CDR3 DNA: TGTGCCAGCAGTTTCGGTCAGGGATCCTACGAGCAGTACTTC.